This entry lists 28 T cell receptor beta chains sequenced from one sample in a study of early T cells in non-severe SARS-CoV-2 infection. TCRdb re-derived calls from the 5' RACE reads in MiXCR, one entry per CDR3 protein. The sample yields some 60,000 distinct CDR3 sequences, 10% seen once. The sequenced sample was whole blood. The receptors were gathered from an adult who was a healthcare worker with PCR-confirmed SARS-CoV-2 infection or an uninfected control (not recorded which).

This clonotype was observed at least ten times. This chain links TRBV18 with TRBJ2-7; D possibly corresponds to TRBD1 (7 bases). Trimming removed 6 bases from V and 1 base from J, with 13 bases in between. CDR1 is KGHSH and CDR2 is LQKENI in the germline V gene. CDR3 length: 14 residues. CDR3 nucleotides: TGTGCCAGCTCCCCTCAGGGGGGTTCCTACGAGCAGTACTTC. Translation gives CASSPQGGSYEQYF. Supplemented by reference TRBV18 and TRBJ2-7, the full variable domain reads NAGVMQNPRHLVRRRGQEARLRCSPMKGHSHVYWYRQLPEEGLKFMVYLQKENIIDESGMPKERFSAEFPKEGPSILRIQQVVRGDSAAYFCASSPQGGSYEQYFGPGTRLTVT.

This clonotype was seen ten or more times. The CDR3, as DNA: TGTGCCAGCAGCTTATTATATGCGGAGCAGTACTTC. Translated, it gives CASSLLYAEQYF. The chain employs TRBV3-1 and TRBJ2-7; unclear D gene. This CDR3 has 12 amino acids. The V end was cut by 5 bases, the J end by 7 bases, with 12 bases between. Germline values: CDR1 LGHDT, CDR2 YNNKEL (reference sequence).

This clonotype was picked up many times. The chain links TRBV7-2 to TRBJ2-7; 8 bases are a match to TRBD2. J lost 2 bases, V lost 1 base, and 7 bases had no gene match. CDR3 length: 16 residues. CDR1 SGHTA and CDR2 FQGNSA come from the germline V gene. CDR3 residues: CASSLDGGGRAYEQYF. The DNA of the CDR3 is TGTGCCAGCAGCTTAGACGGGGGGGGCAGAGCCTACGAGCAGTACTTC.

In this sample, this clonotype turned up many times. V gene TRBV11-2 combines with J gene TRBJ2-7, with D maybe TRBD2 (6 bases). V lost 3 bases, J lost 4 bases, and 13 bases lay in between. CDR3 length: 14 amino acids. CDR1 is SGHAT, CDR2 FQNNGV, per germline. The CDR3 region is CASSFGGPSYEQYF. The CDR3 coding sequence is TGTGCCAGCAGCTTCGGGGGACCTTCGTACGAGCAGTACTTC.

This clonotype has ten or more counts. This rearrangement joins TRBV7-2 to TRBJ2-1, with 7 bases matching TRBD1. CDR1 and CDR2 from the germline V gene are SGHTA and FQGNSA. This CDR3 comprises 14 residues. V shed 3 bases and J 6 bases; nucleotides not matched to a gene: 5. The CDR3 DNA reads TGTGCCAGCAGCTTCAGACAGGGTGGCAATGAGCAGTTCTTC. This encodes CASSFRQGGNEQFF.

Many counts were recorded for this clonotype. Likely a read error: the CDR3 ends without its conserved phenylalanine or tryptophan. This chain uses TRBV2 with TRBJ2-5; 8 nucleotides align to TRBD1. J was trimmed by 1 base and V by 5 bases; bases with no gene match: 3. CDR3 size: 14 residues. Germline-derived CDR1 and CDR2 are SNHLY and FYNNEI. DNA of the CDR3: TGTGCCAGCAGTACAGACAGGGGCCAAGAGACCCAGTACGTC. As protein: CASSTDRGQETQYV.

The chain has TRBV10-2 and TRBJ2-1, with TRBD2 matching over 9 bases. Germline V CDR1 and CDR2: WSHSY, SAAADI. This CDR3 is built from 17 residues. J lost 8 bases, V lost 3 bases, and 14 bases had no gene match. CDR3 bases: TGCGCCAGCAGTGACCCTAGCGGGACGTTGGGGGTCCATGAGCAGTTCTTC. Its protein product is CASSDPSGTLGVHEQFF.

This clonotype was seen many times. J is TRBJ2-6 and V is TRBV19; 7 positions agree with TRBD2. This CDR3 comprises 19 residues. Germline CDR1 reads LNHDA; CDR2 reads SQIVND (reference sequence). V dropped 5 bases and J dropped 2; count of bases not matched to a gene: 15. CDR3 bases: TGTGCCAGTAGTCCACCCCTGGTGGGGGGGGTAGCTGGGGCCAACGTCCTGACTTTC. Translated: CASSPPLVGGVAGANVLTF. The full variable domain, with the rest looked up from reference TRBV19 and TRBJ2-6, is DGGITQSPKYLFRKEGQNVTLSCEQNLNHDAMYWYRQDPGQGLRLIYYSQIVNDFQKGDIAEGYSVSREKKESFPLTVTSAQKNPTAFYLCASSPPLVGGVAGANVLTFGAGSRLTVL.

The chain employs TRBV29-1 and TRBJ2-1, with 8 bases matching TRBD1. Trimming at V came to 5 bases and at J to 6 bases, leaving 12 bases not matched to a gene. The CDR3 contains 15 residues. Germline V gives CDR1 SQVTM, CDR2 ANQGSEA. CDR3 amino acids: CSVSSTARGLNEQFF. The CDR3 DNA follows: TGCAGCGTTTCGTCCACGGCCAGGGGGCTCAATGAGCAGTTCTTC.

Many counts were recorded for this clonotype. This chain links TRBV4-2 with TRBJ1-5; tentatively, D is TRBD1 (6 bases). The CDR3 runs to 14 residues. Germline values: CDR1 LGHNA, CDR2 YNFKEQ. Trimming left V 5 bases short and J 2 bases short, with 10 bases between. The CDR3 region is CASSESGGNQPQHF. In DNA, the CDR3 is TGTGCCAGCAGCGAATCAGGGGGCAATCAGCCCCAGCATTTT.

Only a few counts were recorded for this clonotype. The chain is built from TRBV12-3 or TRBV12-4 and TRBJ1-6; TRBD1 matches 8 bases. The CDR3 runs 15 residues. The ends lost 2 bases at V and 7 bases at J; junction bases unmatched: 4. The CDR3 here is CASSLIQGGNSPLHF. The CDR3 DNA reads TGTGCCAGCAGTTTAATACAGGGGGGAAATTCACCCCTCCACTTT.

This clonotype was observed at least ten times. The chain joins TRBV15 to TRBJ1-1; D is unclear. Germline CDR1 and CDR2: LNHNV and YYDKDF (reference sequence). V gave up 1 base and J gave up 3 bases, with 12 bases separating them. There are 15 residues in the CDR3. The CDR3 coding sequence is TGTGCCACCAGCAGAGGAGGGAGGGTTGACACTGAAGCTTTCTTT. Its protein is CATSRGGRVDTEAFF.

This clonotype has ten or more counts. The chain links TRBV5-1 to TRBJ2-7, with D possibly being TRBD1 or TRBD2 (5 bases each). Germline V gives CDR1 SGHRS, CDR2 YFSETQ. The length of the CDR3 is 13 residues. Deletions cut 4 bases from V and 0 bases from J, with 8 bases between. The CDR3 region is CASSEGSSYEQYF. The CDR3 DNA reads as TGCGCCAGCAGCGAGGGGAGCTCCTACGAGCAGTACTTC.

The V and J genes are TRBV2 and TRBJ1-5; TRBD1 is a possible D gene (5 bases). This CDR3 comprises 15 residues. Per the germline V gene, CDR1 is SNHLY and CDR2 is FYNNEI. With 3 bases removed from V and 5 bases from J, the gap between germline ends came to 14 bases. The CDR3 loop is CASSESRDGDQPQHF. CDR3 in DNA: TGTGCCAGCAGTGAGTCCCGGGACGGGGATCAGCCCCAGCATTTT.

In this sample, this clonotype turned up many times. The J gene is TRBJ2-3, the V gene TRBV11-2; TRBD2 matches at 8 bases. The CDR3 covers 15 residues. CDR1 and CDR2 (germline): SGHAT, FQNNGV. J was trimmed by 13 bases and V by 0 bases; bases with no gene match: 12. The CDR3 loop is CASSLDRRLAGSEYF. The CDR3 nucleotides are TGTGCCAGCAGCTTAGATCGCCGGTTAGCGGGATCGGAGTATTTT.

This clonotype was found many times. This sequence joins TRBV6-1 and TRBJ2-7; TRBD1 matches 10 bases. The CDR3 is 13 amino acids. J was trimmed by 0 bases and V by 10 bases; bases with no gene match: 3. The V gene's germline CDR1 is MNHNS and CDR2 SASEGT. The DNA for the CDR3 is TGTGCCACCCGGACAGGGGGCTCCTACGAGCAGTACTTC. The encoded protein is CATRTGGSYEQYF.

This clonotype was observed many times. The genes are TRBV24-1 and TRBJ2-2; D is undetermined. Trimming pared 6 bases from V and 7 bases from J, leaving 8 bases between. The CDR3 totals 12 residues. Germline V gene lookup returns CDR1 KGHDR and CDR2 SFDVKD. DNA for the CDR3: TGTGCCACCAGTTACTTCAGCGGGGAGCTGTTTTTT. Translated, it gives CATSYFSGELFF.

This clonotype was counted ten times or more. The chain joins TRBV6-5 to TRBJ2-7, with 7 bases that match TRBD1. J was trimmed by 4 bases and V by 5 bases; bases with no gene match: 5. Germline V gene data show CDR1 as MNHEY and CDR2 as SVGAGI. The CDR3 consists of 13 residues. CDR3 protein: CASSLSTGYEQYF. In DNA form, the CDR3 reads TGTGCCAGCAGTCTTTCGACAGGGTACGAGCAGTACTTC.

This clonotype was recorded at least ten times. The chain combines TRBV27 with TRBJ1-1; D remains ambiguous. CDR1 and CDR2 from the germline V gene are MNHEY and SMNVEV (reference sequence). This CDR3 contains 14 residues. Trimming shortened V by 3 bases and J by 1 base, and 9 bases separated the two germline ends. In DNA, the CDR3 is TGTGCCAGCAGTTTCGGCCCCCCGAACACTGAAGCTTTCTTT. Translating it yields CASSFGPPNTEAFF.

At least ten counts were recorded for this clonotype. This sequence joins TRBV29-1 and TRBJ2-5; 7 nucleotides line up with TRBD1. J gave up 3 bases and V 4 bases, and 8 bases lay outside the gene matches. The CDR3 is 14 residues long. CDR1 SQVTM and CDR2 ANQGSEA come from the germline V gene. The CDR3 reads CSVAQGQAKETQYF. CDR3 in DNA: TGCAGCGTTGCCCAAGGACAGGCTAAAGAGACCCAGTACTTC.

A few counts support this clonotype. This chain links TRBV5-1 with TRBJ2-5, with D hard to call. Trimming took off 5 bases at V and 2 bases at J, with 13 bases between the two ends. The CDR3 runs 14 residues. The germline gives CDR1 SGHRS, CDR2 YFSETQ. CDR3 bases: TGCGCCAGCAGTCCCCTAAACCGGCAAGAGACCCAGTACTTC. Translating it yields CASSPLNRQETQYF.

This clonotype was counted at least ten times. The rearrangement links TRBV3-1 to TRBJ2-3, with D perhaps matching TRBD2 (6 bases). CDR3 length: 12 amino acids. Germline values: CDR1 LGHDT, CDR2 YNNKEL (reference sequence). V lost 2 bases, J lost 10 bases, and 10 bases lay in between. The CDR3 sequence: CASSQLGEAQYF. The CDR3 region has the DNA TGTGCCAGCAGCCAACTAGGGGAGGCGCAGTATTTT.

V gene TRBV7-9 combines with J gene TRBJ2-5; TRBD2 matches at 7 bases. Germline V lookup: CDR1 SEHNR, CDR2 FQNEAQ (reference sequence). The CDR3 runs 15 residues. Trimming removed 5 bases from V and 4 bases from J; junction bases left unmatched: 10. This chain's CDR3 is CASSPLRAGVETQYF. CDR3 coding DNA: TGTGCCAGCAGCCCCCTTCGCGCGGGGGTAGAGACCCAGTACTTC. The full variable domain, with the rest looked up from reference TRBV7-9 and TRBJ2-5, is DTGVSQNPRHKITKRGQNVTFRCDPISEHNRLYWYRQTLGQGPEFLTYFQNEAQLEKSRLLSDRFSAERPKGSFSTLEIQRTEQGDSAMYLCASSPLRAGVETQYFGPGTRLLVL.

This CDR3 is CASSQENRDEQYF. CDR3 coding DNA: TGCGCCAGCAGCCAGGAGAACAGGGACGAGCAGTACTTC. This chain connects TRBV4-3 to TRBJ2-7, with a possible D match to TRBD1 (6 bases). The CDR3 is 13 amino acids. Germline V gives CDR1 LGHNA, CDR2 YSLEER. The V gene lost 3 bases and the J gene lost 5 bases, with 11 bases spanning the gap.

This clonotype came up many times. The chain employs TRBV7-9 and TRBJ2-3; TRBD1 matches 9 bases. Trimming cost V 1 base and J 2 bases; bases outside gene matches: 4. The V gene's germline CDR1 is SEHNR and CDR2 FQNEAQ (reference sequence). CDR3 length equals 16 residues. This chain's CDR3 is CASSLVGTGPTDTQYF. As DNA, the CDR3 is TGTGCCAGCAGCTTAGTCGGGACAGGGCCCACAGATACGCAGTATTTT.

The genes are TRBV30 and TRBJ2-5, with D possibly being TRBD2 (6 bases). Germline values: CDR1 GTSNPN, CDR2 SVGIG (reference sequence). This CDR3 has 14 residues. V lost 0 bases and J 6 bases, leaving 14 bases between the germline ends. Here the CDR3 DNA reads TGTGCCTGGAGTGTCCACGGGGGTAAGAAGACCCAGTACTTC. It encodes CAWSVHGGKKTQYF.

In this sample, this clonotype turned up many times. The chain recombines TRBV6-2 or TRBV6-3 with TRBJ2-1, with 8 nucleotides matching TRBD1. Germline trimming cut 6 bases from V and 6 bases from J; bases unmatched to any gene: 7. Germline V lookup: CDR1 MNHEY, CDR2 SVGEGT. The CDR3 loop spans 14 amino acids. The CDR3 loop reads CASRSDRALNEQFF. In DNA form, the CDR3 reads TGTGCCAGCAGATCGGACAGGGCCCTCAATGAGCAGTTCTTC.

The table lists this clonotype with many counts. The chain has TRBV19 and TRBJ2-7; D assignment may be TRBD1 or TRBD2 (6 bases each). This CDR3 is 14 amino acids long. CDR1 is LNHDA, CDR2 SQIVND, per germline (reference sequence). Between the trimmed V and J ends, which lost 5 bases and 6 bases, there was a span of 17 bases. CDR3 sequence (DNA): TGTGCCAGTAGTTCACAGGGAGGACGGGGCGAGCAGTACTTC. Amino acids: CASSSQGGRGEQYF.